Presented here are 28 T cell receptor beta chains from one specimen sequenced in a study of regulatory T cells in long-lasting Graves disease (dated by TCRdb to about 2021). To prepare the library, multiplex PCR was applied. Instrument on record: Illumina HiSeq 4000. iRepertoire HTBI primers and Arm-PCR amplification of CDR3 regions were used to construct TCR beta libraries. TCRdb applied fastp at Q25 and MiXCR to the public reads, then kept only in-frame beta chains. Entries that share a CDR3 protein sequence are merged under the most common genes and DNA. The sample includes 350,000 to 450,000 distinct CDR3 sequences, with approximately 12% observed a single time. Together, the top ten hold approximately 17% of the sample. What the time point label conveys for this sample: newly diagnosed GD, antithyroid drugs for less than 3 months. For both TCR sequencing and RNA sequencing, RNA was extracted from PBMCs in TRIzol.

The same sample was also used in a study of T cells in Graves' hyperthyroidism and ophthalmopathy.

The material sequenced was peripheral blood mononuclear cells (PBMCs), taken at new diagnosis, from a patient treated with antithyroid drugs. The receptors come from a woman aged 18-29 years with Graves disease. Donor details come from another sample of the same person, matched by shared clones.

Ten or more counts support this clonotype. CDR3 sequence (DNA): TGCAGTGCTAGAGTCCTAGGGGGGTACACTGAAGCTTTCTTT. Its protein product is CSARVLGGYTEAFF. This chain links TRBV20-1 with TRBJ1-1, with a weak D call TRBD1 (6 bases). Germline V gene sequence: CDR1 DFQATT, CDR2 SNEGSKA (reference sequence). Trimming shortened V by 1 base and J by 3 bases, and 12 bases separated the two germline ends. This CDR3 is built from 14 residues.

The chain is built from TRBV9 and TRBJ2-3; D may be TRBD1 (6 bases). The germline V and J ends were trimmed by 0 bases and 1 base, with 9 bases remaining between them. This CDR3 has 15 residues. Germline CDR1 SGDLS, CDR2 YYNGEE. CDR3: CASSVEGERTDTQYF. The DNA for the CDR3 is TGTGCCAGCAGCGTAGAGGGGGAGCGCACAGATACGCAGTATTTT.

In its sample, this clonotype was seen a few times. CDR3 in DNA: TGCGCCAGCAGCGAACTAGCGGGCAATGAGCAGTTCTTC. Translated: CASSELAGNEQFF. This chain connects TRBV5-1 to TRBJ2-1; 9 bases map to TRBD2. The CDR3 is 13 residues long. The ends lost 4 bases at V and 6 bases at J; junction bases unmatched: 2. Germline V lookup: CDR1 SGHRS, CDR2 YFSETQ. The full variable domain, rest sourced from reference TRBV5-1 and TRBJ2-1, is KAGVTQTPRYLIKTRGQQVTLSCSPISGHRSVSWYQQTPGQGLQFLFEYFSETQRNKGNFPGRFSGRQFSNSRSEMNVSTLELGDSALYLCASSELAGNEQFFGPGTRLTVL.

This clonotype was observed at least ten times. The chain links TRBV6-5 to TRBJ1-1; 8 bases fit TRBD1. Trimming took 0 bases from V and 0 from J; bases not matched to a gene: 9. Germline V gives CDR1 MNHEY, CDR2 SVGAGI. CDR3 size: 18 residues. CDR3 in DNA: TGTGCCAGCAGTTACTCGATCTCGGCAGGGGGCATGAACACTGAAGCTTTCTTT. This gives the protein CASSYSISAGGMNTEAFF.

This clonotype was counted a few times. CDR3 bases: TGCGCCAGCAGCCATGGCCGGGCAACAGGGTACACCGGGGAGCTGTTTTTT. The encoded protein is CASSHGRATGYTGELFF. V and J are TRBV4-1 and TRBJ2-2, with D tentatively TRBD1 (6 bases). This CDR3 has 17 amino acids. Trimming shortened V by 3 bases and J by 3 bases, and 17 bases separated the two germline ends. Germline V gives CDR1 MGHRA, CDR2 YSYEKL.

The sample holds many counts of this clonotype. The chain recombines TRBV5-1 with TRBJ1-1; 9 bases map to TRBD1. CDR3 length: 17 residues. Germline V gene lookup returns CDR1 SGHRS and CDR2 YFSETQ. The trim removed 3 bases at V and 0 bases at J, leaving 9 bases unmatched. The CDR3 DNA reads TGCGCCAGCAGCTACCGACTGGGGACAGGGCTGAACACTGAAGCTTTCTTT. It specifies CASSYRLGTGLNTEAFF. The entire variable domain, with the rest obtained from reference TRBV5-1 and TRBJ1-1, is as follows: KAGVTQTPRYLIKTRGQQVTLSCSPISGHRSVSWYQQTPGQGLQFLFEYFSETQRNKGNFPGRFSGRQFSNSRSEMNVSTLELGDSALYLCASSYRLGTGLNTEAFFGQGTRLTVV.

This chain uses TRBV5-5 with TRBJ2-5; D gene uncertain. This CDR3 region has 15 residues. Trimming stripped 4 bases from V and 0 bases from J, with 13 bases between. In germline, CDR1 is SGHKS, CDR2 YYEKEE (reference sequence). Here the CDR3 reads CASSRANPHQETQYF. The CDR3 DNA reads TGTGCCAGCAGCCGGGCGAACCCCCACCAAGAGACCCAGTACTTC. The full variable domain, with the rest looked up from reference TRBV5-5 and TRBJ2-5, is DAGVTQSPTHLIKTRGQQVTLRCSPISGHKSVSWYQQVLGQGPQFIFQYYEKEERGRGNFPDRFSARQFPNYSSELNVNALLLGDSALYLCASSRANPHQETQYFGPGTRLLVL.

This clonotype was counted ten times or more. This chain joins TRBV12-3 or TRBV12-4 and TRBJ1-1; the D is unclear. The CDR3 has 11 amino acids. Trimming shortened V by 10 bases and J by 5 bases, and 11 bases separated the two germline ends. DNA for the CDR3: TGTGCCACAGCCCCGAGGACTGAAGCTTTCTTT. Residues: CATAPRTEAFF.

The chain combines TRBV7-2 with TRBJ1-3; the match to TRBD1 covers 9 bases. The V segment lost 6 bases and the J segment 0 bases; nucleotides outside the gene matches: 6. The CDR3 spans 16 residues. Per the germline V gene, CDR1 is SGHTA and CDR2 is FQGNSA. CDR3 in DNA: TGTGCCAGCAGTTCACAGGGGGCATACTCTGGAAACACCATATATTTT. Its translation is CASSSQGAYSGNTIYF.

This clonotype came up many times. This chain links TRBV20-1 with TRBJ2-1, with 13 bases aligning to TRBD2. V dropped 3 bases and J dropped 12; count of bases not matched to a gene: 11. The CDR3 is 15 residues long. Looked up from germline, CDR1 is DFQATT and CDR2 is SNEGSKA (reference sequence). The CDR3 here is CSARWWTSGGPGQFF. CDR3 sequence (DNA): TGCAGTGCTAGGTGGTGGACTAGCGGGGGCCCCGGGCAGTTCTTC.

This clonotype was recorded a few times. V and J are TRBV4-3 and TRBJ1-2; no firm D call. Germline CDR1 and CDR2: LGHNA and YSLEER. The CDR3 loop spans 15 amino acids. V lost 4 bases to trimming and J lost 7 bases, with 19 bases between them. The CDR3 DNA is TGCGCCAGCAGCCTCGACGGCAGGCCCTTGGGTGGCTACACCTTC. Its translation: CASSLDGRPLGGYTF.

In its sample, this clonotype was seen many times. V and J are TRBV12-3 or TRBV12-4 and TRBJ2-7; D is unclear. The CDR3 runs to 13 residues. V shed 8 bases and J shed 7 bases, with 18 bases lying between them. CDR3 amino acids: CASAVKVREEQYF. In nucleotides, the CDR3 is TGTGCCAGCGCCGTAAAGGTGCGCGAGGAGCAGTACTTC.

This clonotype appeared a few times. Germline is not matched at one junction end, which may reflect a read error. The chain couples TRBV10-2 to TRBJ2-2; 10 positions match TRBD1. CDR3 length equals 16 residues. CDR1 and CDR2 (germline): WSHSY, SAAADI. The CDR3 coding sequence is TGCGCCTCTCAGCGGGGCGGGACAGGGGACACCGGGGAGCCGTTTTTT. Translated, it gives CASQRGGTGDTGEPFF.

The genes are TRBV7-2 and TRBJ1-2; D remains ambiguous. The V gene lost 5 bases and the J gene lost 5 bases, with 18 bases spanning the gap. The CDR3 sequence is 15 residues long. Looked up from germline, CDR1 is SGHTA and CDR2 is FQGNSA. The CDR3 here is CASSPAAGNIYGYTF. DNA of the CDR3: TGTGCCAGCAGCCCGGCAGCAGGAAACATTTATGGCTACACCTTC. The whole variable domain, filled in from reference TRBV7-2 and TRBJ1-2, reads GAGVSQSPSNKVTEKGKDVELRCDPISGHTALYWYRQSLGQGLEFLIYFQGNSAPDKSGLPSDRFSAERTGGSVSTLTIQRTQQEDSAVYLCASSPAAGNIYGYTFGSGTRLTVV.

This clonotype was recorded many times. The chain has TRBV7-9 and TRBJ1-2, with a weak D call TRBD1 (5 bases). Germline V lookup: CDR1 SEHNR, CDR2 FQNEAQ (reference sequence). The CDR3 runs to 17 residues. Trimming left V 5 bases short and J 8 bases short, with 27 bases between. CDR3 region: CASSPSGPPGPSKGYTF. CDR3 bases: TGTGCCAGCAGCCCCTCGGGGCCTCCGGGACCTAGCAAGGGCTACACCTTC.

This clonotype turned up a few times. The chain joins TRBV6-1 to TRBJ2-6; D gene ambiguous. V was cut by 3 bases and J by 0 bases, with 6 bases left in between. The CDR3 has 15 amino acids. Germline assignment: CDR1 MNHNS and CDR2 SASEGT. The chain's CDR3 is CASSDLHSGANVLTF. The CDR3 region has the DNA TGTGCCAGCAGTGACCTTCACTCTGGGGCCAACGTCCTGACTTTC.

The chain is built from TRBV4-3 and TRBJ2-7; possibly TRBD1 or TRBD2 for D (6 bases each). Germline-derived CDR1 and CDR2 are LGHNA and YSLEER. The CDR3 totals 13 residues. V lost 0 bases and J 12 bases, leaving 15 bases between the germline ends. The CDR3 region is CASSQERGTPGYF. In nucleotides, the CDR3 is TGCGCCAGCAGCCAAGAGAGGGGGACTCCAGGGTACTTC.

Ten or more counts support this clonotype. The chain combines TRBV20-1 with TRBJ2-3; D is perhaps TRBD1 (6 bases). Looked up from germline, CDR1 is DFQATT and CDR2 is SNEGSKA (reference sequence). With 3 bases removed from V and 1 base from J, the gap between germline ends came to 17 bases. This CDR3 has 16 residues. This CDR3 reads CSASSWGRFGTDTQYF. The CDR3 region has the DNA TGCAGTGCTAGTTCGTGGGGGCGATTCGGCACAGATACGCAGTATTTT.

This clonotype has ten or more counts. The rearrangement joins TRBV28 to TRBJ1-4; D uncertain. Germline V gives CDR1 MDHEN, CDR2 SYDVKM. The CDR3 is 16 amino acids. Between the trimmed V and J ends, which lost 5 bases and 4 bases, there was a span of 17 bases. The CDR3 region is CASSALPFLLNEKLFF. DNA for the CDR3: TGTGCCAGCAGTGCCCTACCGTTCCTCCTTAATGAAAAACTGTTTTTT.

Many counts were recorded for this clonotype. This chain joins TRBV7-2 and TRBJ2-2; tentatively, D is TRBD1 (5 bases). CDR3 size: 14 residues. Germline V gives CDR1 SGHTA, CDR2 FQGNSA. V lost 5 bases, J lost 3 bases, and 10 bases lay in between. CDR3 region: CASSRQIYTGELFF. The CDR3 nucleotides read TGTGCCAGCAGCCGACAGATCTACACCGGGGAGCTGTTTTTT.

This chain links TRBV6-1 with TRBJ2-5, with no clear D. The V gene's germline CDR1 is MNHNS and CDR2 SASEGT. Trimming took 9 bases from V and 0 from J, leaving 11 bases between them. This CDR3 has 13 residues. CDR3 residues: CASIDSYQETQYF. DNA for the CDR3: TGTGCCAGTATTGACTCCTACCAAGAGACCCAGTACTTC.

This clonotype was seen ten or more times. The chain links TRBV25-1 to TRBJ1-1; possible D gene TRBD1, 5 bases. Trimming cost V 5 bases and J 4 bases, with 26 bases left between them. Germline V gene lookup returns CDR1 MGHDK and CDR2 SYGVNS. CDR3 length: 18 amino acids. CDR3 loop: CASSLGRGRRMGGTEAFF. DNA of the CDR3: TGTGCCAGCAGTTTGGGCCGTGGGAGGCGTATGGGGGGCACTGAAGCTTTCTTT. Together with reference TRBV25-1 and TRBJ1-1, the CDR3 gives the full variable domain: EADIYQTPRYLVIGTGKKITLECSQTMGHDKMYWYQQDPGMELHLIHYSYGVNSTEKGDLSSESTVSRIRTEHFPLTLESARPSHTSQYLCASSLGRGRRMGGTEAFFGQGTRLTVV.

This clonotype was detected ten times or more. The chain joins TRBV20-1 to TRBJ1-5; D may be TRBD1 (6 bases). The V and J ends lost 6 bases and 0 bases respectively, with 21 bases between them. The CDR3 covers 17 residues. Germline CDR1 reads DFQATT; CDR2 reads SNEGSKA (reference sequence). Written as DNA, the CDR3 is TGCAGTGCCCTACGATCGGGGGGGCATTATAGCAATCAGCCCCAGCATTTT. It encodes CSALRSGGHYSNQPQHF.

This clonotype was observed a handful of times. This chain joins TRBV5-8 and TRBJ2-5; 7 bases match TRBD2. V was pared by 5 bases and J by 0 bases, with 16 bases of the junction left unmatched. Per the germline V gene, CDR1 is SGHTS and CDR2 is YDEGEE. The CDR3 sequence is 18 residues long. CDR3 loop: CASRTGAASGMNQETQYF. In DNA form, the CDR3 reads TGTGCCAGCAGGACCGGCGCGGCTAGCGGTATGAACCAAGAGACCCAGTACTTC.

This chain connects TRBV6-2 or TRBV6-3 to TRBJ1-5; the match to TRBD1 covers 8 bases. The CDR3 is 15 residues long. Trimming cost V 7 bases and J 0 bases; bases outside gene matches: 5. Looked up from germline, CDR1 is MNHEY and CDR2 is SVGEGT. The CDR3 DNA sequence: TGTGCCAGCATCGCGGACAGGGATAGCAATCAGCCCCAGCATTTT. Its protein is CASIADRDSNQPQHF.

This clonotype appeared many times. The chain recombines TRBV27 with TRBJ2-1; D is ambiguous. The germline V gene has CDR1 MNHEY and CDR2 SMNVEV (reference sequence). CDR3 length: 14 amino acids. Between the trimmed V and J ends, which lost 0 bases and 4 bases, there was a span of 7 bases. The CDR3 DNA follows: TGTGCCAGCAGTTTATCGAACCAGTACAATGAGCAGTTCTTC. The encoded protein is CASSLSNQYNEQFF.

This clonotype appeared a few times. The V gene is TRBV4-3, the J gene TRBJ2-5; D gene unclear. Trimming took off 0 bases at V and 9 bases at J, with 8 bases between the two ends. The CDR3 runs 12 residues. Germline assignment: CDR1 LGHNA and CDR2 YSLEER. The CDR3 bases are TGCGCCAGCAGCCAAGAGGGTGGAGCCCAGTACTTC. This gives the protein CASSQEGGAQYF.

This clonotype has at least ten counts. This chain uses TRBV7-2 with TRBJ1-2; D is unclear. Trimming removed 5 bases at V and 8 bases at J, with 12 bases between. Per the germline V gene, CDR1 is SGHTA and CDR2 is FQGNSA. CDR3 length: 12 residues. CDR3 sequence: CASSPSQGGYTF. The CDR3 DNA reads TGTGCCAGCAGCCCTTCCCAAGGCGGCTACACCTTC.